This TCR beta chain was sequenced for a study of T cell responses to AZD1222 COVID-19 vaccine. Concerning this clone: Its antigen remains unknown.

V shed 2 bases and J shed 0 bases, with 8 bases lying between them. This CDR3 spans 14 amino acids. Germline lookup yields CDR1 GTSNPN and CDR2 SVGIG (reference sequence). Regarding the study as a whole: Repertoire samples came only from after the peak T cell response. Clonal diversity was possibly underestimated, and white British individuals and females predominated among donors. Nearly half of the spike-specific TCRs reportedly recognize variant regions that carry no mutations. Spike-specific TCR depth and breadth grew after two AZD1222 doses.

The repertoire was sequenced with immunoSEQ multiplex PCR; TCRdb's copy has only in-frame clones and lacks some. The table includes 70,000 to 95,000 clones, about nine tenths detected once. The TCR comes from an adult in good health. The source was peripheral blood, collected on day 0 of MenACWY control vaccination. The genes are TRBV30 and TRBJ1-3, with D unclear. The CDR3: CAWSHEFSGNTIYF. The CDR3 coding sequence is TGTGCCTGGAGTCATGAATTCTCTGGAAACACCATATATTTT. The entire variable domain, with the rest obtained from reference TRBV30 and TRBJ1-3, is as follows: SQTIHQWPATLVQPVGSPLSLECTVEGTSNPNLYWYRQAAGRGLQLLFYSVGIGQISSEVPQNLSASRPQDRQFILSSKKLLLSDSGFYLCAWSHEFSGNTIYFGEGSWLTVV.